This T cell receptor beta chain originates from a study of cytomegalovirus exposure and HLA in healthy donors. With respect to this clone: Its specificity is not known.

13 Jbeta primers and 60 Vbeta primers were used for the PCR. The table came from immunoSEQ multiplex PCR; TCRdb's copy has only in-frame clones and leaves some out. The sample has some 130,000 clones; 70% to 80% are singletons. V lost 5 bases and J lost 5; bases outside the gene matches: 10. There are 16 residues in the CDR3. Germline-derived CDR1 and CDR2 are SGHTA and FQGNSA. Study-wide results and caveats: In vitro data verified a few CMV-associated chains as specific for CMV antigens. CMV serostatus was the only immune exposure information that was available. A later analysis reportedly found fewer N-insertions in an Asian-associated ancestry cluster than the approximately 730-donor mean. Rarity characterized most TCR sequences, yet some public TCRs appeared in many donors.

The sequence was collected from a female donor in good health and CMV-seronegative. The sample taken for sequencing was PBMCs. This chain links TRBV7-2 with TRBJ2-2, with TRBD2 matching 8 bases. CDR3 sequence (DNA): TGTGCCAGCAGCCGTGGAGGGGCGGGGGGAACCGGGGAGCTGTTTTTT. Protein: CASSRGGAGGTGELFF.